This T cell receptor (beta chain) was recorded in a study of T-cell memory formation after mild COVID-19. Constant-segment primers served in 5'RACE that generated TCR alpha and TCR beta cDNA libraries bearing sample barcodes and UMIs. TCRdb itself ran the 5' RACE reads through MiXCR, one entry per CDR3 protein. The table has 55,000 to 70,000 distinct CDR3 sequences, about a quarter seen once. V lost 3 bases, J lost 1 base, and 6 bases lay in between. This CDR3 has 12 amino acids. Germline V gives CDR1 SQVTM, CDR2 ANQGSEA. Study-wide results and limits: Clones that contracted from day 15 to 85 had balanced CD4/CD8; later expanders were CD4+ biased.

A note on this clonotype: Its antigen is unknown.

What was sequenced was PBMCs or a T cell subset sorted from them (not recorded which). This sequence joins TRBV29-1 and TRBJ1-1, with TRBD1 as a possible D gene (5 bases). The TCR was taken from a man aged 18 to 35 who had mild COVID-19 (a few samples of this study predate the infection). Cell type and time point are not known. The CDR3 DNA is TGCAGCGTTGATACAGGGAACACTGAAGCTTTCTTT. This translates into CSVDTGNTEAFF.